Shown below are 22 T cell receptor beta chains from a single sample sequenced in a study of post-analysis software for immune sequencing data. Overall study results and limits: Patients used about five TRBV segments, including TRBV5-6, TRBV5-1 and TRBV20-1, more often than controls.

For these receptors, no antigen is known. Researchers reported that TCR beta cDNA libraries carried unique molecular identifiers. TCRdb reanalysed the PCR reads using MiXCR and keeps one entry per CDR3 protein. The sample comprises about 810,000 distinct CDR3 sequences, 53% of which are singletons, and 4.6% rests with the top ten. The sample consisted of blood. The receptors derive from a girl aged 10-17 years with multiple sclerosis.

V and J are TRBV7-2 and TRBJ1-2; tentatively, D is TRBD1 (5 bases). CDR3 size: 15 residues. Trimming took off 3 bases at V and 0 bases at J, with 11 bases between the two ends. The germline V gene encodes CDR1 SGHTA and CDR2 FQGNSA. CDR3 bases: TGTGCCAGCAGCTTCCCGGGACCCACTAACTATGGCTACACCTTC. Translating gives CASSFPGPTNYGYTF.

The chain combines TRBV6-6 with TRBJ2-7; D unclear. This CDR3 region has 15 residues. V shed 2 bases and J shed 0 bases, with 11 bases lying between them. CDR1 MNHNY and CDR2 SVGAGI come from the germline V gene (reference sequence). CDR3 protein: CASSYPQLSSYEQYF. For the CDR3, the DNA is TGTGCCAGCAGTTACCCCCAACTCAGCTCCTACGAGCAGTACTTC.

This clonotype came up many times. It may be a read error: a sequence one base away is much more abundant. This chain uses TRBV5-1 with TRBJ2-1, with D unresolved. Germline values: CDR1 SGHRS, CDR2 YFSETQ. There are 14 residues in the CDR3. Trimming cost V 3 bases and J 0 bases, with 7 bases left between them. CDR3 DNA sequence: TGCGCCAGCAGCTGTCATAGCTCCTACAATGAGCAGTTCTTC. This sequence encodes CASSCHSSYNEQFF.

This clonotype was observed a single time. The rearrangement links TRBV7-9 to TRBJ2-7, with TRBD2 as a possible D gene (5 bases). Between the trimmed V and J ends, which lost 5 bases and 0 bases, there was a span of 11 bases. Germline CDR1 reads SEHNR; CDR2 reads FQNEAQ (reference sequence). This CDR3 has 14 amino acids. The CDR3 bases are TGTGCCAGCAGCGGGGTAGCGTCCTCCTACGAGCAGTACTTC. This codes for CASSGVASSYEQYF.

Regarding this clonotype: A much larger clone lies a single base off, so this may be a read error. V and J are TRBV4-2 and TRBJ2-3; 16 positions agree with TRBD2. Unmatched junction bases numbered 13, after V lost 2 bases and J lost 11 bases. The length of the CDR3 is 18 residues. The germline CDR1 and CDR2 sequences are LGHNA and YNFKEQ. The DNA of the CDR3 is TGTGCCAGCAGCCAACTTCCCGGGACTAGCGGGGGGGCGGACATGCAGTATTTT. This gives the protein CASSQLPGTSGGADMQYF.

The rearrangement uses TRBV2 and TRBJ2-7; TRBD1 might be the D (5 bases). The CDR3 runs to 14 residues. The V and J ends lost 5 bases and 4 bases respectively, with 15 bases between them. Per the germline V gene, CDR1 is SNHLY and CDR2 is FYNNEI. CDR3 sequence reads: CASSPTVPLYEQYF. CDR3 coding DNA: TGTGCCAGCAGTCCGACAGTTCCTCTTTACGAGCAGTACTTC.

Concerning this clonotype: Compared with germline, one end of the junction differs, possibly owing to a read error. For the CDR3, the DNA is TGCGCCAGCAGTGTGGGACTCACGTCGAATTTGGATACGCAGTATTTT. Translated, it gives CASSVGLTSNLDTQYF. The chain carries TRBV2 and TRBJ2-3, with TRBD2 as a possible D gene (6 bases). This CDR3 comprises 16 residues. Per germline, CDR1 SNHLY and CDR2 FYNNEI. Full variable domain (missing parts from reference TRBV2 and TRBJ2-3): EPEVTQTPSHQVTQMGQEVILRCVPISNHLYFYWYRQILGQKVEFLVSFYNNEISEKSEIFDDQFSVERPDGSNFTLKIRSTKLEDSAMYFCASSVGLTSNLDTQYFGPGTRLTVL.

This clonotype appeared a few times. J is TRBJ2-4 and V is TRBV20-1, with TRBD2 as a possible D gene (5 bases). Germline values: CDR1 DFQATT, CDR2 SNEGSKA (reference sequence). The CDR3 runs to 15 residues. V lost 6 bases to trimming and J lost 4 bases, with 19 bases between them. The CDR3 region is CSAEGPSRRKNIQYF. CDR3 nucleotides: TGCAGTGCCGAAGGGCCTAGCAGAAGGAAAAACATTCAGTACTTC.

This clonotype has just one count. CDR3 in amino acids: CSVEAVLAKNIQYF. CDR3 coding DNA: TGCAGCGTTGAGGCAGTGCTGGCCAAAAACATTCAGTACTTC. The rearrangement uses TRBV29-1 and TRBJ2-4; unclear D gene. Germline V gene lookup returns CDR1 SQVTM and CDR2 ANQGSEA. With 3 bases removed from V and 1 base from J, the gap between germline ends came to 10 bases. This CDR3 spans 14 amino acids.

This clonotype showed up many times. The chain uses TRBV29-1 and TRBJ2-7; D is uncertain. The V gene lost 0 bases and the J gene lost 0 bases, with 3 bases spanning the gap. Looked up from germline, CDR1 is SQVTM and CDR2 is ANQGSEA. The CDR3 consists of 12 residues. This CDR3 reads CSVEDSSYEQYF. CDR3 bases: TGCAGCGTTGAAGACAGCTCCTACGAGCAGTACTTC.

This clonotype came up once. CDR3 DNA sequence: TGCGCCAGCAGCTTGGAGCCGACAAAAAGCAACAATGAGCAGTTCTTC. Translated, it gives CASSLEPTKSNNEQFF. The V call is TRBV5-1, the J call TRBJ2-1; unclear D gene. V shed 0 bases and J shed 5 bases, with 15 bases lying between them. The CDR3 runs to 16 residues. Germline CDR1 SGHRS, CDR2 YFSETQ.

Only a few counts were recorded for this clonotype. The rearrangement links TRBV29-1 to TRBJ2-7; the match to TRBD1 covers 7 bases. The CDR3 is made up of 13 amino acids. Germline values: CDR1 SQVTM, CDR2 ANQGSEA. Trimming took 7 bases from V and 3 from J; bases not matched to a gene: 9. Here the CDR3 DNA reads TGCAGCGCAAAGACAGGGTATGGCTACGAGCAGTACTTC. Its protein is CSAKTGYGYEQYF.

This clonotype appeared a few times. This chain connects TRBV5-6 to TRBJ1-6, with no clear D. The CDR3 is 13 amino acids. V was pared by 0 bases and J by 7 bases, with 5 bases between. The V gene's germline CDR1 is SGHDT and CDR2 YYEEEE. The CDR3 nucleotides are TGTGCCAGCAGCTTGGGGCGGAATTCACCCCTCCACTTT. It specifies CASSLGRNSPLHF.

The rearrangement joins TRBV10-3 to TRBJ2-5; D may be TRBD2 (5 bases). This CDR3 has 11 amino acids. Germline V gene sequence: CDR1 ENHRY, CDR2 SYGVKD. The V gene lost 0 bases and the J gene lost 11 bases, with 7 bases spanning the gap. CDR3 in DNA: TGTGCCATCAGTGAGTCTGAGCGGCAGTACTTC. This sequence encodes CAISESERQYF.

In its sample, this clonotype was seen a few times. J is TRBJ2-5 and V is TRBV16, with D possibly TRBD2 on 5 matching bases. The CDR3 has 16 amino acids. V was trimmed by 3 bases and J by 1 base, leaving 15 bases between them. In germline, CDR1 is KGHSY, CDR2 FQNENV. The CDR3 spells CASSHSPGELQETQYF. CDR3 bases: TGTGCCAGCAGCCATTCTCCTGGGGAGCTCCAAGAGACCCAGTACTTC. The variable domain in full, completed from reference TRBV16 and TRBJ2-5, reads GEEVAQTPKHLVRGEGQKAKLYCAPIKGHSYVFWYQQVLKNEFKFLISFQNENVFDETGMPKERFSAKCLPNSPCSLEIQATKLEDSAVYFCASSHSPGELQETQYFGPGTRLLVL.

The V call is TRBV12-3 or TRBV12-4, the J call TRBJ2-5; D perhaps matches TRBD2 (5 bases). The DNA end is more similar to TRBJ2-7, so the J call may be wrong. This CDR3 contains 13 residues. The chain's CDR3 is CASSLHGNYEQYF. In DNA form, the CDR3 reads TGTGCCAGCAGTTTGCACGGGAACTACGAGCAGTACTTC.

The V and J genes are TRBV10-3 and TRBJ1-1, with TRBD1 matching 9 bases. This CDR3 contains 13 residues. V trimming: 9 bases; J trimming: 4 bases; junction bases outside the gene matches: 6. Germline lookup yields CDR1 ENHRY and CDR2 SYGVKD. Here the CDR3 DNA reads TGTGCCATTCGGGACAGGGAGGGCACTGAAGCTTTCTTT. Protein: CAIRDREGTEAFF.

This chain's CDR3 is CASSVGPTGTSEAYEQYF. The DNA of the CDR3 is TGTGCCAGCAGCGTAGGCCCGACCGGGACTAGCGAAGCCTACGAGCAGTACTTC. The chain has TRBV9 and TRBJ2-5; TRBD2 matches 10 bases. TRBJ2-7 explains the end of the DNA better; the J call may be wrong. CDR1 and CDR2 from the germline V gene are SGDLS and YYNGEE. The length of the CDR3 is 18 residues.

J is TRBJ2-7 and V is TRBV20-1, with no clear D. The CDR3 has 12 amino acids. Trimming took 0 bases from V and 6 from J, leaving 9 bases between them. Germline values: CDR1 DFQATT, CDR2 SNEGSKA (reference sequence). Written as DNA, the CDR3 is TGCAGTGCTAGAGAATTGAACGGCGAGCAGTACTTC. Its protein is CSARELNGEQYF.

The chain links TRBV15 to TRBJ2-1, with a tentative D call TRBD2 (6 bases). Looked up from germline, CDR1 is LNHNV and CDR2 is YYDKDF (reference sequence). With 3 bases removed from V and 9 bases from J, the gap between germline ends came to 21 bases. The CDR3 spans 16 residues. This CDR3 is CATSSLQVRDSIEQFF. CDR3 DNA sequence: TGTGCCACCAGCAGCCTCCAGGTCCGGGACTCCATTGAGCAGTTCTTC.

V gene TRBV3-1 combines with J gene TRBJ2-3; 14 nucleotides agree with TRBD2. With V trimmed by 4 bases and J by 5 bases, 11 bases remained unmatched. Germline V gene lookup returns CDR1 LGHDT and CDR2 YNNKEL (reference sequence). The CDR3 loop spans 18 amino acids. The CDR3 DNA reads as TGTGCCAGCAGCCTTCGACTAGCGGGGGGGCTAACGAGAGATACGCAGTATTTT. Translated, it gives CASSLRLAGGLTRDTQYF.

This clonotype was seen more than once but under ten times. J is TRBJ2-5 and V is TRBV5-1; tentatively, D is TRBD1 or TRBD2 (6 bases each). The J call may be in error: the DNA end matches TRBJ2-7 better. CDR1 and CDR2 from the germline V gene are SGHRS and YFSETQ. The CDR3 length is 15 residues. The CDR3 DNA follows: TGCGCCAGCAGCCCCGGGGGCAGACAGGCCTACGAGCAGTACTTC. Its translation is CASSPGGRQAYEQYF.